This T cell receptor (beta chain) was retrieved from a study of T cells in Graves' hyperthyroidism and ophthalmopathy. Across the whole study: Blood from the periphery was taken at initial diagnosis, before any treatment.

The CDR3 is 15 amino acids. In germline, CDR1 is KGHSH, CDR2 LQKENI. The J segment lost 3 bases and the V segment lost 3 bases, leaving 4 bases of the junction unmatched. Patients were excluded for uncontrolled infection, other autoimmune disease, pregnancy or lactation. Fresh 10 ml peripheral blood yielded PBMCs. General observations from the study: The majority of expanded thyroid clonotypes above 0.001 also appeared in blood.

In this sample, this clonotype turned up a few times. The antigen remains undetermined. TCR beta CDR3 regions were amplified from RNA transcripts. First-round RT-PCR with HTBI primers amplified the TCR CDR3 region. One entry per CDR3 protein results from TCRdb running MiXCR on the multiplex PCR reads. The data contain 650,000 to 850,000 distinct CDR3 sequences, roughly 20% of them singletons. The receptor's source is a woman in her forties or fifties with Graves' hyperthyroidism that later progressed to Graves' ophthalmopathy. The J gene is TRBJ1-5, the V gene TRBV18, with 8 bases fitting TRBD1. Material: blood. The CDR3 sequence: CASSPDRGINQPQHF. CDR3 bases: TGTGCCAGCTCACCCGACAGGGGAATCAATCAGCCCCAGCATTTT.